The TCR beta chain described here comes from a study of CD8 T cells in ankylosing spondylitis. General study results and limits: Peripheral blood samples showed relatively rare disease-linked clones, and these clones were CD8+. The authors reported significant enrichment of disease-linked clones in matched ankylosing spondylitis synovial fluid. What seemed typical of ankylosing spondylitis blood was a TCR beta motif built from roughly 8 highly homologous variants.

The CDR3 runs to 12 residues. Trimming left V 5 bases short and J 5 bases short, with 10 bases between. CDR1 and CDR2 from the germline V gene are MDHEN and SYDVKM. Molecular-barcoded quantitative 5'-RACE produced these TCR beta libraries. TCRdb recomputed calls from the 5' RACE reads with MiXCR, one row per CDR3 protein. The table includes 330,000 or so distinct CDR3 sequences, less than 9.5% detected once. In its sample, this clonotype was seen a few times. The antigen remains undetermined. The chain couples TRBV28 to TRBJ2-7, with a weak D call TRBD1 (5 bases). The source material was blood, either unsorted or a sorted T cell fraction (not recorded which). The receptor comes from a male donor with ankylosing spondylitis. This CDR3 is CASSPDINEQYF. For the CDR3, the DNA is TGTGCCAGCAGTCCGGACATAAACGAGCAGTACTTC.